The clone carrying this T cell receptor (beta chain) was detected many times. Its antigen is still unknown. The data were obtained in a study of T cells in Graves' hyperthyroidism and ophthalmopathy. Study findings and constraints: Clonotypes that were expanded in thyroid above 0.001 mostly appeared in blood too.

The CDR3 length is 14 residues. Germline values: CDR1 MNHEY, CDR2 SVGAGI. V gave up 5 bases and J gave up 5 bases; unmatched junction bases: 8. RNA transcripts were the template for amplifying TCR beta CDR3 regions. The primer set for the first-round RT-PCR of the TCR CDR3 was HTBI. TCRdb fed the multiplex PCR reads into MiXCR, producing one record per CDR3 protein. The sample has 350,000 or so distinct CDR3 sequences; approximately 18% are singletons. The sequenced sample was blood. The rearrangement uses TRBV6-5 and TRBJ2-7, with 8 nucleotides matching TRBD1. The TCR sequence derives from a woman between 35 and 50 years old with Graves' ophthalmopathy. This chain's CDR3 is CASSRGQGRNEQYF. The DNA for the CDR3 is TGTGCCAGCAGTCGCGGACAGGGAAGAAACGAGCAGTACTTC.